This is a list of T cell receptor beta chains from one sample in a study of CD8 T cells in Susac syndrome. TCRdb reprocessed the immunoSEQ multiplex PCR reads via MiXCR and lists one record per CDR3 protein. In the table there are fewer than 200,000 distinct CDR3 sequences, approximately 93% of which are singletons. The sequenced sample was CD4+ T cells from PBMCs. These receptors all stem from a human donor in good health. Both conserved end residues are part of each CDR3. A D gene is named only where the DNA matches it firmly. For some rows the clone size is stated as once, few or many, or as a class when expanded; others skip it.

TRBJ1-1 | TRBV7-9 | TRBD1 | 15 | NA | TGTGCCAGCAGCTTCTATACAGGGGGAAACACTGAAGCTTTCTTT | CASSFYTGGNTEAFF
TRBJ2-5 | TRBV7-3 | TRBD1 | 13 | NA | TGTGCCAGCAGCTTCGACAGGGATGGGACCCAGTACTTC | CASSFDRDGTQYF
TRBJ2-3 | TRBV7-7 | NA | 14 | NA | TGTGCTAGCAGTCGCGGACAGACCTCCGATACGCAGTATTTT | CASSRGQTSDTQYF
TRBJ1-6 | TRBV6-5 | TRBD1 | 16 | NA | TGTGCCAGCAGTTACCCGCCTGGGACAGGGGATTCACCCCTCCACTTT | CASSYPPGTGDSPLHF
TRBJ1-5 | TRBV3-1 | TRBD1 | 15 | NA | TGTGCCAGCAGCCAAAGTGAGGGGGCCGGGCAGCCCCAGCATTTT | CASSQSEGAGQPQHF
TRBJ2-7 | TRBV9 | NA | 16 | NA | TGTGCCAGCAGCGTAGGGGTTGGGGGGACAGACTACGAGCAGTACTTC | CASSVGVGGTDYEQYF
TRBJ2-7 | TRBV2 | NA | 11 | NA | TGTGCCAGCACGGAACTTTACGAGCAGTACTTC | CASTELYEQYF
TRBJ2-7 | TRBV28 | TRBD1 | 17 | NA | TGTGCCAGCAGTCCTAGGGGACAGAGATCCAGCTCCTACGAGCAGTACTTC | CASSPRGQRSSSYEQYF
TRBJ2-7 | TRBV7-9 | TRBD2 | 15 | NA | TGTGCCAGCAGCTTCCGGACTAGCGGTCACTACGAGCAGTACTTC | CASSFRTSGHYEQYF
TRBJ1-6 | TRBV9 | TRBD1 | 14 | NA | TGTGCCAGCAGCGCCGGGACAGCTAGGTCACCCCTCCACTTT | CASSAGTARSPLHF
TRBJ1-1 | TRBV18 | NA | 15 | once | TGTGCCAGCTCACCACCCCTGGGGCAGAACACTGAAGCTTTCTTT | CASSPPLGQNTEAFF
TRBJ1-4 | TRBV23-1 | TRBD1 | 16 | NA | TGCGCCAGCAGCCGAAAAAGGGACAGTTATAATGAAAAACTGTTTTTT | CASSRKRDSYNEKLFF
TRBJ2-5 | TRBV10-3 | NA | 14 | NA | TGTGCCATCAGTGCGTCCAGGTCCCAGGAGACCCAGTACTTC | CAISASRSQETQYF
TRBJ2-2 | TRBV14 | NA | 17 | NA | TGTGCCAGCAGCCCCCGAGGGACGGGGTCGGGCACCGGGGAGCTGTTTTTT | CASSPRGTGSGTGELFF
TRBJ1-2 | TRBV7-2 | NA | 12 | NA | TGTGCCAGCAGCGCGGGGCTTGTAGGCTACACCTTC | CASSAGLVGYTF
TRBJ2-5 | TRBV6-2/TRBV6-3 | NA | 17 | NA | TGTGCCAGCAGCCACTCCGGGCGGGGGCATCATCAAGAGACCCAGTACTTC | CASSHSGRGHHQETQYF
TRBJ1-5 | TRBV29-1 | NA | 13 | NA | TGCAGCGTTGTGGGGTCCGGAGATCAGCCCCAGCATTTT | CSVVGSGDQPQHF
TRBJ1-5 | TRBV6-2/TRBV6-3 | NA | 14 | once | TGTGCCAGCAGTTACGGATATAGCAATCAGCCCCAGCATTTT | CASSYGYSNQPQHF
TRBJ1-1 | TRBV29-1 | NA | 13 | NA | TGCAGCGTTGATCAACACACCAACACTGAAGCTTTCTTT | CSVDQHTNTEAFF
TRBJ2-3 | TRBV5-1 | NA | 15 | NA | TGCGCCAGCAGCTTGATTAGCGGCTTCACAGATACGCAGTATTTT | CASSLISGFTDTQYF
TRBJ1-5 | TRBV20-1 | NA | 13 | NA | TGCAGTGCTTCAGGCCCAGGAGATCAGCCCCAGCATTTT | CSASGPGDQPQHF
TRBJ2-2 | TRBV29-1 | NA | 12 | NA | TGCAGCTGGAGGACGAACACCGGGGAGCTGTTTTTT | CSWRTNTGELFF
TRBJ2-5 | TRBV7-2 | TRBD2 | 14 | once | TGTGCCAGCAGCCTAAGCGGGGGGGCCCCCGTGCAGTACTTC | CASSLSGGAPVQYF
TRBJ2-6 | TRBV5-1 | TRBD1 | 16 | NA | TGCGCCAGCAGCATACAGGGGCTCTCTGGGGCCAACGTCCTGACTTTC | CASSIQGLSGANVLTF
TRBJ1-1 | TRBV12-3/TRBV12-4 | NA | 13 | once | TGTGCCAGCACCCATAGGTCGGGGACTGAAGCTTTCTTT | CASTHRSGTEAFF
TRBJ2-1 | TRBV7-9 | NA | 13 | NA | TGTGCCAGCAGCTTAGTACAGGCCAATGAGCAGTTCTTC | CASSLVQANEQFF
TRBJ1-2 | TRBV14 | NA | 13 | NA | TGTGCCAGCAGCCAGGGACGGAACTATGGCTACACCTTC | CASSQGRNYGYTF
TRBJ1-4 | TRBV15 | NA | 13 | NA | TGTGCCACCAGCAGAGACAGGGGAGAAAAACTGTTTTTT | CATSRDRGEKLFF
TRBJ2-2 | TRBV9 | TRBD2 | 16 | NA | TGTGCCAGCAGCGCGATGACTAGCGGGGGAACCGGGGAGCTGTTTTTT | CASSAMTSGGTGELFF
TRBJ2-5 | TRBV20-1 | TRBD2 | 12 | NA | TGCAGTGCTAGAGGGCTAGCGGTGGACCAGTACTTC | CSARGLAVDQYF
TRBJ2-3 | TRBV5-1 | NA | 14 | NA | TGCGCCAGCAGCTTGCGGGGGGCCACAGATACGCAGTATTTT | CASSLRGATDTQYF
TRBJ2-1 | TRBV7-2 | TRBD1 | 15 | NA | TGTGCCAGCAGCTCGCCGACAGGGGTGGGCAATGAGCAGTTCTTC | CASSSPTGVGNEQFF
TRBJ2-2 | TRBV7-6 | NA | 15 | NA | TGTGCCAGCAGCCCAGCCGGGACCTGGGCCGGGGAGCTGTTTTTT | CASSPAGTWAGELFF
TRBJ1-4 | TRBV5-4 | NA | 14 | NA | TGTGCCAGCAGCTCGGGACAACGTAATGAAAAACTGTTTTTT | CASSSGQRNEKLFF
TRBJ2-1 | TRBV7-2 | NA | 14 | NA | TGTGCCAGCAGCCAGCGGTGGGCCGACAATGAGCAGTTCTTC | CASSQRWADNEQFF
TRBJ1-6 | TRBV5-1 | NA | 17 | once | TGCGCCAGCAGCTTGTCGGGAGGAGCTATCCGGAATTCACCCCTCCACTTT | CASSLSGGAIRNSPLHF
TRBJ1-1 | TRBV9 | NA | 13 | NA | TGTGCCAGCAGCGTAGCTTACGGCACTGAAGCTTTCTTT | CASSVAYGTEAFF
TRBJ1-4 | TRBV29-1 | TRBD1 | 16 | NA | TGCAGCGTTGGTGTCAGGGGGCGCCTAGAGAGTGAAAAACTGTTTTTT | CSVGVRGRLESEKLFF
TRBJ1-2 | TRBV3-1 | NA | 15 | NA | TGTGCCAGCAGCCAAGGCCGGGGACAACACTATGGCTACACCTTC | CASSQGRGQHYGYTF
TRBJ2-4 | TRBV20-1 | NA | 14 | NA | TGCAGTGCCTTGACAGAATTAGCCAAAAACATTCAGTACTTC | CSALTELAKNIQYF
TRBJ2-3 | TRBV20-1 | TRBD2 | 15 | NA | TGCAGTGCGGAAAGGAGCGGGGGTAGCACAGATACGCAGTATTTT | CSAERSGGSTDTQYF
TRBJ1-6 | TRBV14 | TRBD1 | 17 | NA | TGTGCCAGCAGTCAATGGACAGGGAGAGCACCTAATTCACCCCTCCACTTT | CASSQWTGRAPNSPLHF
TRBJ2-5 | TRBV7-2 | TRBD2 | 17 | few | TGTGCCAGCAGCCCCGGGACTAGAAGTGGGGGTAGTGAGACCCAGTACTTC | CASSPGTRSGGSETQYF
TRBJ1-1 | TRBV20-1 | NA | 15 | NA | TGCAGTGCTAGTGGCAGGGGTTTCATGAACACTGAAGCTTTCTTT | CSASGRGFMNTEAFF
TRBJ1-3 | TRBV6-2/TRBV6-3 | NA | 13 | NA | TGTGCCAGCGCCGCAGGTTCTGGAAACACCATATATTTT | CASAAGSGNTIYF
TRBJ1-2 | TRBV7-9 | NA | 12 | NA | TGTGCCAGCAGCCGAGAAAACTATGGCTACACCTTC | CASSRENYGYTF
TRBJ1-5 | TRBV20-1 | TRBD1 | 14 | NA | TGCAGTGCCGGGACAGGGAGGAGCAATCAGCCCCAGCATTTT | CSAGTGRSNQPQHF
TRBJ1-2 | TRBV29-1 | NA | 12 | NA | TGCAGCGTTGGCACGGCTAACTATGGCTACACCTTC | CSVGTANYGYTF